A selection of T cell receptor beta chains follows, all from one sample in a study of blood T cells in healthy people across ages. TCRdb recomputed calls from the 5' RACE reads with MiXCR, one row per CDR3 protein. The sample has around 780,000 distinct CDR3 sequences; roughly 25% are singletons. The data were also submitted as part of a second study, on T cells of mothers and their children.

Source material: blood. The source of these receptors is a boy younger than 18 in good health. Both conserved end residues are part of each CDR3. D genes are given only for firm matches. Some rows have no size entry. The others give once, few or many, or a class for an expanded clone.

>TRBJ2-5|TRBD1|TRBV12-3/TRBV12-4|once
TGTGCCGGCAGTTTAGGCACAGGGGGCGGGGAGACCCAGTACTTC
CAGSLGTGGGETQYF
>TRBJ1-5|TRBD1|TRBV19|-
TGTGCCAGTAGTAGGAAGGGGGGACAGGGCAATCAGCCCCAGCATTTT
CASSRKGGQGNQPQHF
>TRBJ2-1|-|TRBV5-1|-
TGCGCCAGCAGCTTGCCAAGCGTGTCTGGGGAGCAGTTCTTC
CASSLPSVSGEQFF
>TRBJ2-5|TRBD1|TRBV2|few
TGTGCCAGCGCAGGACAGGGCACGACCCAGTACTTC
CASAGQGTTQYF
>TRBJ1-5|-|TRBV6-6|once
TGTGCCAGCAGTTACTCTATCTTGGGGCCCCAGCATTTT
CASSYSILGPQHF
>TRBJ2-7|-|TRBV5-1|few
TGCGCCAGCAGCTTAGGGCAGGGGATCAACGAGCAGTACTTC
CASSLGQGINEQYF
>TRBJ2-4|-|TRBV5-1|few
TGCGCCAGCAGCAAGGGAAGTGGCGTAGACATTCAGTACTTC
CASSKGSGVDIQYF
>TRBJ1-5|-|TRBV12-3/TRBV12-4|-
TGTGCCAGCAGTTTAGTAGGGGTGGAGCAGCCCCAGCATTTT
CASSLVGVEQPQHF
>TRBJ1-3|TRBD1|TRBV12-3/TRBV12-4|-
TGTGCCAGCAGTACCCCACAGGGGCTAAACACCATATATTTT
CASSTPQGLNTIYF
>TRBJ2-4|-|TRBV20-1|-
TGCAGTGCTAGAGACAGGTTGGGGGCCAAAAACATTCAGTACTTC
CSARDRLGAKNIQYF
>TRBJ2-7|-|TRBV9|-
TGTGCCAGCAGCGCGACTCCGGGACCCCAAGCCCGCGAGCAGTACTTC
CASSATPGPQAREQYF
>TRBJ1-1|TRBD1|TRBV2|-
TGTGCCAGCAGACTACAGGGGCTACGGGTCACTGAAGCTTTCTTT
CASRLQGLRVTEAFF
>TRBJ1-2|-|TRBV28|-
TGTGCCAGCAGTTTAGCCCCACCTAACTATGGCTACACCTTC
CASSLAPPNYGYTF
>TRBJ1-1|-|TRBV12-3/TRBV12-4|few
TGTGCCAGCAGTTTATCCTCCACAGAAGCTTTCTTT
CASSLSSTEAFF
>TRBJ2-7|-|TRBV6-6|-
TGTACCAGCAGGGACTCTAGTCGGGAGCCCTACGAGCAGTACTTC
CTSRDSSREPYEQYF
>TRBJ1-2|-|TRBV3-1|few
TGTGCCCGGTACCTTTCCGGCAGCTACACCTTC
CARYLSGSYTF
>TRBJ2-3|-|TRBV29-1|few
TGCAGCGTTGAAGATCCGTCTAGGTCAGATACGCAGTATTTT
CSVEDPSRSDTQYF
>TRBJ1-1|-|TRBV4-3|-
TGCGCCAGCAGCCAAGGTCACCCGAACACTGAAGCTTTCTTT
CASSQGHPNTEAFF
>TRBJ2-2|-|TRBV20-1|-
TGCAGTGCTGGGTTGCGCACCGGGGAGCTGTTTTTT
CSAGLRTGELFF
>TRBJ1-2|-|TRBV28|many
TGTGCCAGCAGTCCTCGACAGGATAACTATGGCTACACCTTC
CASSPRQDNYGYTF